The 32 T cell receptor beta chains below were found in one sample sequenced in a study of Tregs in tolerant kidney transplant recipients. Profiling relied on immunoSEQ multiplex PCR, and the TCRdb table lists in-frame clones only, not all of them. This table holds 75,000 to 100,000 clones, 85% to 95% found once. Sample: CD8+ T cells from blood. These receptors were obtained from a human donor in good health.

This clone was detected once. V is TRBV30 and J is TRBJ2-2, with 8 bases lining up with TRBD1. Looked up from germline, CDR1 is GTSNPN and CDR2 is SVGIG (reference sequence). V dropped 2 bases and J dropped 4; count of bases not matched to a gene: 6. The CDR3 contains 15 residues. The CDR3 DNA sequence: TGTGCCTGGAGTTGGCAGGGGGCGGGCACCGGGGAGCTGTTTTTT. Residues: CAWSWQGAGTGELFF.

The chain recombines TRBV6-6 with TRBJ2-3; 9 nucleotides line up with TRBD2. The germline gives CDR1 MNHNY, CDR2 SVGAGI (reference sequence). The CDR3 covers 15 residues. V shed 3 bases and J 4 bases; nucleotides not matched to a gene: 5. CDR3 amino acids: CASSYLSGGPDTQYF. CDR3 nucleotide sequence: TGTGCCAGCAGTTATCTTAGCGGGGGCCCAGATACGCAGTATTTT.

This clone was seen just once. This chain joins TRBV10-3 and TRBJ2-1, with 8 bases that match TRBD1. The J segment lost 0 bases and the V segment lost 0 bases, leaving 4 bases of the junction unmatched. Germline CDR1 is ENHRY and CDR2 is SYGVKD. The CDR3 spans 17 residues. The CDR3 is CAISESRGQVSYNEQFF. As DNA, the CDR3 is TGTGCCATCAGTGAGTCTCGGGGACAGGTCTCCTACAATGAGCAGTTCTTC.

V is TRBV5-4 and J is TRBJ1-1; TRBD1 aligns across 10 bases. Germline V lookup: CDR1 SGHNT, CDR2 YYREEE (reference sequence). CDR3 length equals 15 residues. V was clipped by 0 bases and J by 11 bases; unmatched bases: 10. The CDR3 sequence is CASSLGQGAGLAAFF. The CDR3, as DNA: TGTGCCAGCAGCTTGGGACAGGGGGCGGGTTTAGCGGCTTTCTTT.

DNA for the CDR3: TGTGCCAGTAGTATTATGGACAGTACCTACGAGCAGTACTTC. It is translated as CASSIMDSTYEQYF. The chain uses TRBV19 and TRBJ2-7; tentative D call: TRBD1 (6 bases). V lost 3 bases and J 2 bases, leaving 11 bases between the germline ends. This CDR3 region has 14 residues. Germline V gives CDR1 LNHDA, CDR2 SQIVND (reference sequence).

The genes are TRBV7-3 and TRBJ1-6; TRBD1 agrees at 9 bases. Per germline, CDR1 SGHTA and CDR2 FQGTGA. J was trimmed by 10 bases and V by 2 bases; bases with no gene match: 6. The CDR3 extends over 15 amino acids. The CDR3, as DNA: TGTGCCAGCAGCTTAGAGGGACAGGGAGGATCACCCCTCCACTTT. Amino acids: CASSLEGQGGSPLHF.

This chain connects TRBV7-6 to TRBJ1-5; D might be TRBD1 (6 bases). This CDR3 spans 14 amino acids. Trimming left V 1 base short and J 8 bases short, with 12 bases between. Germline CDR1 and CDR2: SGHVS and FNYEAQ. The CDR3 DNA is TGTGCCAGCAGCTTAGGGCAGGGGAACGAGCCCCAGCATTTT. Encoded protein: CASSLGQGNEPQHF.

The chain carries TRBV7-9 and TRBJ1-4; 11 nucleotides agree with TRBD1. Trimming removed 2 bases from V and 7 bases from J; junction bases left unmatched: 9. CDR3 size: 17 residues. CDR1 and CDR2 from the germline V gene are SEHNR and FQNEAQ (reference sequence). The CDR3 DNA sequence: TGTGCCAGCAGCTTAAAGGACAGGGGGCTACATGGTGAAAAACTGTTTTTT. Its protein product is CASSLKDRGLHGEKLFF.

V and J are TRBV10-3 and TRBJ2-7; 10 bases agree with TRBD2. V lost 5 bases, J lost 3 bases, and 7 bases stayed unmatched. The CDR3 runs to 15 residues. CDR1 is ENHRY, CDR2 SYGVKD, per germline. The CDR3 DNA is TGTGCCATCAGTTCCCATCTAGCGGGAGTCTACGAGCAGTACTTC. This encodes CAISSHLAGVYEQYF.

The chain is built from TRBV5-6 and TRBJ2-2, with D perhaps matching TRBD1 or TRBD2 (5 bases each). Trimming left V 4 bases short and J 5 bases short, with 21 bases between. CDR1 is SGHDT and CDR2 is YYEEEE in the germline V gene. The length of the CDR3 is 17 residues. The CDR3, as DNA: TGTGCCAGCAGCCAATTGGTCGGGGCTGGAATTACCGGGGAGCTGTTTTTT. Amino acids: CASSQLVGAGITGELFF. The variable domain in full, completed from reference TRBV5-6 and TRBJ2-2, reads DAGVTQSPTHLIKTRGQQVTLRCSPKSGHDTVSWYQQALGQGPQFIFQYYEEEERQRGNFPDRFSGHQFPNYSSELNVNALLLGDSALYLCASSQLVGAGITGELFFGEGSRLTVL.

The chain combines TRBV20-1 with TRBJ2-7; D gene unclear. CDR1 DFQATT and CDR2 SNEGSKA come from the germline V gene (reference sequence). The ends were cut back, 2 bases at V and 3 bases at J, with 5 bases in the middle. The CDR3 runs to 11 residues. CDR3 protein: CSARNSYEQYF. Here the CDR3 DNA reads TGCAGTGCTAGAAACAGCTACGAGCAGTACTTC.

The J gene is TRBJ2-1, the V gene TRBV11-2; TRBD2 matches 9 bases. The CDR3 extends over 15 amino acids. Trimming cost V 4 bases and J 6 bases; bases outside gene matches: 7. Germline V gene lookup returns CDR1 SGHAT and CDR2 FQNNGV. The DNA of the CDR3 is TGTGCCAGCAGCTCTTCCGGGACTAGCCTCAATGAGCAGTTCTTC. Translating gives CASSSSGTSLNEQFF. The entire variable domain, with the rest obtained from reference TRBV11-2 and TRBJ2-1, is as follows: EAGVAQSPRYKIIEKRQSVAFWCNPISGHATLYWYQQILGQGPKLLIQFQNNGVVDDSQLPKDRFSAERLKGVDSTLKIQPAKLEDSAVYLCASSSSGTSLNEQFFGPGTRLTVL.

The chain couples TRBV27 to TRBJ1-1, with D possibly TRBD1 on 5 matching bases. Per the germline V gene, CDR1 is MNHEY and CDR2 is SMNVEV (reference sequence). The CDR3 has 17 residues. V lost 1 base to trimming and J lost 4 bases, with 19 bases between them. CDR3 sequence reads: CASSLFWQGGSGTEAFF. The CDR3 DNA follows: TGTGCCAGCAGTTTATTTTGGCAGGGAGGGTCGGGCACTGAAGCTTTCTTT.

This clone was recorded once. DNA of the CDR3: TGTGCCAGCAGTTACGCGGGCCCCACCTACGAGCAGTACTTC. Translating it yields CASSYAGPTYEQYF. The gene calls are TRBV6-5 and TRBJ2-7; weak D call: TRBD2 (5 bases). The CDR3 totals 14 residues. The germline V gene encodes CDR1 MNHEY and CDR2 SVGAGI. The ends were cut back, 2 bases at V and 2 bases at J, with 10 bases in the middle.

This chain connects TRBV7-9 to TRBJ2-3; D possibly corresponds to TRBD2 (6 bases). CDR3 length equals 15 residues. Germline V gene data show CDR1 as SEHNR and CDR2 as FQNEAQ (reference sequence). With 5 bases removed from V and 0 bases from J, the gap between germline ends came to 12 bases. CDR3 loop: CASSRGTVSTDTQYF. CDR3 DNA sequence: TGTGCCAGCAGCCGGGGGACGGTTAGCACAGATACGCAGTATTTT.

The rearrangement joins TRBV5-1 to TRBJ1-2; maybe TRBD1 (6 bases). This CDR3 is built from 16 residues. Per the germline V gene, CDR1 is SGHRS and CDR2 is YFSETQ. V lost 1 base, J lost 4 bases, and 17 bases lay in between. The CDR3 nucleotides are TGCGCCAGCAGCTTGACAGGGCGCCAAGTATCCTATGGCTACACCTTC. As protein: CASSLTGRQVSYGYTF.

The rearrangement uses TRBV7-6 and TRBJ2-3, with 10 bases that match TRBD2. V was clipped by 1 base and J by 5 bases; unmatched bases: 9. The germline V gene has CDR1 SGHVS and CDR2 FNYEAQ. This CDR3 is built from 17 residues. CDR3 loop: CASSLVAASGGIDTQYF. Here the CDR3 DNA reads TGTGCCAGCAGCTTAGTTGCGGCTAGCGGGGGAATAGATACGCAGTATTTT.

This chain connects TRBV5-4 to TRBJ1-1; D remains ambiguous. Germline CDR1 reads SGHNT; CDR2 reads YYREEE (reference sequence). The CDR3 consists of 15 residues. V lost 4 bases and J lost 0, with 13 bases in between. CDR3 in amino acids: CASSPTGALNTEAFF. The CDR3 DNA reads TGTGCCAGCAGCCCCACGGGCGCATTGAACACTGAAGCTTTCTTT.

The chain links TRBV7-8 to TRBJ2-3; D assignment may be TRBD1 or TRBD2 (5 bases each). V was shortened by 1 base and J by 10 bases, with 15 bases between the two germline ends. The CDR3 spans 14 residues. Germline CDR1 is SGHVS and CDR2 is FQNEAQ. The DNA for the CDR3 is TGTGCCAGCAGCTTAGGGGGCGGGTCTTGGCCGCAGTATTTT. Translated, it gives CASSLGGGSWPQYF.

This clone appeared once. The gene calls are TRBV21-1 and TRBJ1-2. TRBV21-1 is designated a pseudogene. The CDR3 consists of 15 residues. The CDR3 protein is CASSKDRGGVGGYTF. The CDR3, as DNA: TGTGCCAGCAGCAAAGATCGGGGAGGGGTAGGAGGCTACACCTTC.

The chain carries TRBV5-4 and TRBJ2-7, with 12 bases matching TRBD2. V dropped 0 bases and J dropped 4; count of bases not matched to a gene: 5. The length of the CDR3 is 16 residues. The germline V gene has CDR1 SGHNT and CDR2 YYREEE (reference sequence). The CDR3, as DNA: TGTGCCAGCAGCTTGGTAGGGACTAGCGGGTTATACGAGCAGTACTTC. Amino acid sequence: CASSLVGTSGLYEQYF.

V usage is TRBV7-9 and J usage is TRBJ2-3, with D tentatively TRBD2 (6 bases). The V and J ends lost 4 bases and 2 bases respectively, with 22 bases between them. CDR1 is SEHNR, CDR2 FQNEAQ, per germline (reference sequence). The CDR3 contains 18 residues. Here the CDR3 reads CASSSRVLGGGPTDTQYF. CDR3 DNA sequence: TGTGCCAGCAGCTCTAGAGTTTTGGGGGGAGGCCCCACAGATACGCAGTATTTT.

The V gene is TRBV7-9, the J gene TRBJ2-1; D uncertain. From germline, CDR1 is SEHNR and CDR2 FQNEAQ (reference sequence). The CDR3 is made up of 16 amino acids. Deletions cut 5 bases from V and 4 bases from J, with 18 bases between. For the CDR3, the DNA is TGTGCCAGCAGCCCCCCCGGCACCTTCGGGTACAATGAGCAGTTCTTC. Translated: CASSPPGTFGYNEQFF.

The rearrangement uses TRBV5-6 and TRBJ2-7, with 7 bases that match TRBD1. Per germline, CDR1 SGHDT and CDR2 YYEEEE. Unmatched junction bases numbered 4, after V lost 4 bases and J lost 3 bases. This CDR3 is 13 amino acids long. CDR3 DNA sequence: TGTGCCAGCAGCCCGGGACAGAACTACGAGCAGTACTTC. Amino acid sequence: CASSPGQNYEQYF.

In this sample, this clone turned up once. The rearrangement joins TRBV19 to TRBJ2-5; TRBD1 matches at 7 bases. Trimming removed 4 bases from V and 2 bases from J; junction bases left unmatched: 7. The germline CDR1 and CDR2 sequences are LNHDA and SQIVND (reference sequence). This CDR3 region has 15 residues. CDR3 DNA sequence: TGTGCCAGTAGTACCCCCGGCAGGGGGCAAGAGACCCAGTACTTC. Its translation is CASSTPGRGQETQYF.

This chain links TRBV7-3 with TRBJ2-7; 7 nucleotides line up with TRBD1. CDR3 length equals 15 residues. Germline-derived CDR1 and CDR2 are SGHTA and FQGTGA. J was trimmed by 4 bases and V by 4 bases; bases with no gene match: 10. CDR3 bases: TGTGCCAGCAGCTCCGAATATGACAGGGCTTACGAGCAGTACTTC. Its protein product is CASSSEYDRAYEQYF.

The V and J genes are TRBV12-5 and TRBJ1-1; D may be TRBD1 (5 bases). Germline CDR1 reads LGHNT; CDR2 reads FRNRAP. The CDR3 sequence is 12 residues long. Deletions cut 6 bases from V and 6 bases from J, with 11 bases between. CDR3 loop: CASGPTGAEAFF. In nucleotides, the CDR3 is TGTGCTAGTGGACCGACGGGGGCTGAAGCTTTCTTT.

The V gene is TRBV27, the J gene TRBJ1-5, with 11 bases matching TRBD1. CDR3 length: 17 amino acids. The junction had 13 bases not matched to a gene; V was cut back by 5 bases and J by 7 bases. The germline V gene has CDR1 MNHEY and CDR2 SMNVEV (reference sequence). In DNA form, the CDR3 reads TGTGCCAGCAGTATCGCTCCCGGGGACAGGGGGGACCAGCCCCAGCATTTT. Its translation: CASSIAPGDRGDQPQHF.

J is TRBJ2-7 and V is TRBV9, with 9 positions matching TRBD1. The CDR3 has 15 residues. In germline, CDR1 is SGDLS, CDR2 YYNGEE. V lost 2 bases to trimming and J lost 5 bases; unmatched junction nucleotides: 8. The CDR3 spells CASSVPGTGTHEQYF. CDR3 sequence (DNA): TGTGCCAGCAGCGTGCCCGGGACAGGGACGCACGAGCAGTACTTC.

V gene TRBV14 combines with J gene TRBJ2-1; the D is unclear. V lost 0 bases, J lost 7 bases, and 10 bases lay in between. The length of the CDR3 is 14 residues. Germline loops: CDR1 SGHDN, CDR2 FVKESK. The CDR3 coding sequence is TGTGCCAGCAGCCAAGAACCCTCTCGGAATGAGCAGTTCTTC. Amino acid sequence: CASSQEPSRNEQFF. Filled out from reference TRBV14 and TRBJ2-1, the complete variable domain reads EAGVTQFPSHSVIEKGQTVTLRCDPISGHDNLYWYRRVMGKEIKFLLHFVKESKQDESGMPNNRFLAERTGGTYSTLKVQPAELEDSGVYFCASSQEPSRNEQFFGPGTRLTVL.

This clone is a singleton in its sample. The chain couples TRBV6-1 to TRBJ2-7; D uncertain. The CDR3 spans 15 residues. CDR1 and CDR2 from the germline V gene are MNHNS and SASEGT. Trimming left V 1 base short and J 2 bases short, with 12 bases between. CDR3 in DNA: TGTGCCAGCAGTGAAGTGGAAGTCAGGACCTACGAGCAGTACTTC. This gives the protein CASSEVEVRTYEQYF.

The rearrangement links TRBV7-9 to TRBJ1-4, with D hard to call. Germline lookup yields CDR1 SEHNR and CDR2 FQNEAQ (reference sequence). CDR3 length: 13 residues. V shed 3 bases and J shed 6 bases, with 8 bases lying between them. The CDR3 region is CASSLSVDEKLFF. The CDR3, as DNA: TGTGCCAGCAGCTTGAGTGTAGATGAAAAACTGTTTTTT. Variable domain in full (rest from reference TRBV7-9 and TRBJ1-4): DTGVSQNPRHKITKRGQNVTFRCDPISEHNRLYWYRQTLGQGPEFLTYFQNEAQLEKSRLLSDRFSAERPKGSFSTLEIQRTEQGDSAMYLCASSLSVDEKLFFGSGTQLSVL.